This T cell receptor (beta chain) is drawn from a study of liver allograft versus peripheral blood T cells. Overall study: What was compared were the T cell receptor repertoires in transplanted livers and those in the peripheral blood of recipients. Study outcomes and limitations: A difference was reportedly observed between T cell receptor repertoires inside liver allografts and those in peripheral blood.

Each CDR3 protein gets one entry after TCRdb re-called the reads with MiXCR. The sample has about 14,000 distinct CDR3 sequences, under 20% seen once. This CDR3 has 18 amino acids. Trimming stripped 0 bases from V and 4 bases from J, with 21 bases between. The germline V gene encodes CDR1 MNHEY and CDR2 SVGEGT. A remark on this clonotype: Its antigen is still unknown.

The sequence was obtained from a human patient who had a liver transplant. The T cells may come from the graft donor. The rearrangement links TRBV6-2 or TRBV6-3 to TRBJ2-5; D is uncertain. CDR3 in DNA: TGTGCCAGCAGTTACTCGAAGCATAGACACAAAGGATCAGAGACCCAGTACTTC. Residues: CASSYSKHRHKGSETQYF.